The entry below gives a single TCR beta chain sequence along with its context. Antigen specificity is unknown. This specimen comes from a study of CD8 T cells in ankylosing spondylitis. Study-wide points: Both synovial fluid and blood in reactive arthritis had previously been reported to carry some motif variants. Disease-linked clones bore a CD8+ phenotype, appearing relatively rarely in peripheral blood. Clones linked to disease were reported to show significant enrichment in matched ankylosing spondylitis synovial fluid. One TCR beta motif, made up of roughly 8 highly homologous variants, appeared characteristic of ankylosing spondylitis blood.

CDR3 length: 16 amino acids. In germline, CDR1 is MNHEY, CDR2 SMNVEV (reference sequence). The V gene lost 6 bases and the J gene lost 2 bases, with 17 bases spanning the gap. TCR beta libraries were made by quantitative 5'-RACE with molecular barcodes. TCRdb fed the 5' RACE reads into MiXCR, producing one record per CDR3 protein. The table includes fewer than 400,000 distinct CDR3 sequences, 20% to 25% detected once. This TCR was sampled from a male donor with ankylosing spondylitis. V is TRBV27 and J is TRBJ2-1, with TRBD1 as a possible D gene (6 bases). Sequencing used blood, either unsorted or a sorted T cell fraction (not recorded which). The CDR3 DNA sequence: TGTGCCAGCAGCCTGGTAGGGGGACCGGCCTACAATGAGCAGTTCTTC. Translation gives CASSLVGGPAYNEQFF.